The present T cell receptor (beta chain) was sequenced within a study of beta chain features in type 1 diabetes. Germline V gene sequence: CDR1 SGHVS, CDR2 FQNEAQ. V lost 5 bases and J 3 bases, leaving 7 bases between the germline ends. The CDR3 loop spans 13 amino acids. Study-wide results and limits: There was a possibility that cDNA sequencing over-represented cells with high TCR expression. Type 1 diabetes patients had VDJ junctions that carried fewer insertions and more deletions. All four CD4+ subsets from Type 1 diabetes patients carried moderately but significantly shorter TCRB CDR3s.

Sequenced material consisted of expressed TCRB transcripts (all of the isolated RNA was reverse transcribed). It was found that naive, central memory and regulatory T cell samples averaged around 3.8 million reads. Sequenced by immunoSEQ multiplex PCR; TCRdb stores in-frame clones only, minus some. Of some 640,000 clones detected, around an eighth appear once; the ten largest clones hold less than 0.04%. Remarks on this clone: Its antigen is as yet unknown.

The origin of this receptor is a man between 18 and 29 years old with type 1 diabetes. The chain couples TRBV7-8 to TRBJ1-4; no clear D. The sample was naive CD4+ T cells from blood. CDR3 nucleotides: TGTGCCAGCAGCCAGACATCTAATGAAAAACTGTTTTTT. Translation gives CASSQTSNEKLFF. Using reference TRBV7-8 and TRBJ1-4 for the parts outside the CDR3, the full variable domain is GAGVSQSPRYKVAKRGQDVALRCDPISGHVSLFWYQQALGQGPEFLTYFQNEAQLDKSGLPSDRFFAERPEGSVSTLKIQRTQQEDSAVYLCASSQTSNEKLFFGSGTQLSVL.